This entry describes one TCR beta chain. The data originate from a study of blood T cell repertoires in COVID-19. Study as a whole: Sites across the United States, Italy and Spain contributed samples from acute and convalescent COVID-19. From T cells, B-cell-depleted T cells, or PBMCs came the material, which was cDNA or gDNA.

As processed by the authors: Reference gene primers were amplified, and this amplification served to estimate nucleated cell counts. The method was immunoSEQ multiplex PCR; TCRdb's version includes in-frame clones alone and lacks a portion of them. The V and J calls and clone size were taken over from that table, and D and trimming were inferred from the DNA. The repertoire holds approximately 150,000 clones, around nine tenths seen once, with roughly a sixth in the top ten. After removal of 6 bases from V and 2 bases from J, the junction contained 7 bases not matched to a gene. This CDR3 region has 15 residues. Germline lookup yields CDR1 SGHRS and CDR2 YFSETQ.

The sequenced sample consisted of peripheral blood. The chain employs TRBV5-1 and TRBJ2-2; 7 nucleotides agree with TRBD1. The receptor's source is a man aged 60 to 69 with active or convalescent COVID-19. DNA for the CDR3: TGCGCCAGCACCCCCTGGACAGGAAACACCGGGGAGCTGTTTTTT. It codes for CASTPWTGNTGELFF.